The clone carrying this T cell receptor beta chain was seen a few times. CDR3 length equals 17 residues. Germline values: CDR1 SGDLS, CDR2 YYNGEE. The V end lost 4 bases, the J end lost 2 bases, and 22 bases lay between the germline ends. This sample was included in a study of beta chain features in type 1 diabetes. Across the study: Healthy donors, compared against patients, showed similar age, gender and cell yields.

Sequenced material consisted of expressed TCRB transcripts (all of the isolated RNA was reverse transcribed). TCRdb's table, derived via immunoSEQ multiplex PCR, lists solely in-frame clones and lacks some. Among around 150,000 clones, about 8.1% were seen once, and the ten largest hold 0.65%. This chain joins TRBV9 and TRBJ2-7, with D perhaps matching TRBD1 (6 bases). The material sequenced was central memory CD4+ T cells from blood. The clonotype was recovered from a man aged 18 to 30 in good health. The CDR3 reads CASSLYDSRTETYEQYF. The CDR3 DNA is TGTGCCAGCAGCCTTTACGACTCAAGGACAGAAACCTACGAGCAGTACTTC.